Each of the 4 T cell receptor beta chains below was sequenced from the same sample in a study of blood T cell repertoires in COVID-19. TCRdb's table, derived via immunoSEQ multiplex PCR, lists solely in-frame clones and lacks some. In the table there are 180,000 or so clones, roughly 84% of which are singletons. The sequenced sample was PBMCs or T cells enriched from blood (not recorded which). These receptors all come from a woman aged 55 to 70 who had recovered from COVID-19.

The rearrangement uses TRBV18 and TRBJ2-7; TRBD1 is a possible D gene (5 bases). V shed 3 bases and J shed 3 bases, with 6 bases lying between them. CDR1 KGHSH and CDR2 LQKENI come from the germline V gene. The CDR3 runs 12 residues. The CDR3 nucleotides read TGTGCCAGCTCACCCGACAGCTACGAGCAGTACTTC. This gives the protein CASSPDSYEQYF.

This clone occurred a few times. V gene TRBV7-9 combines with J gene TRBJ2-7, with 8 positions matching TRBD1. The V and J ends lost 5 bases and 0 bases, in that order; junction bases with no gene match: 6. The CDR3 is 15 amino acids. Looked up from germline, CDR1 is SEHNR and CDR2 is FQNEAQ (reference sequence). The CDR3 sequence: CASSPDRAGSYEQYF. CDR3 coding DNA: TGTGCCAGCAGCCCGGACAGGGCGGGCTCCTACGAGCAGTACTTC.

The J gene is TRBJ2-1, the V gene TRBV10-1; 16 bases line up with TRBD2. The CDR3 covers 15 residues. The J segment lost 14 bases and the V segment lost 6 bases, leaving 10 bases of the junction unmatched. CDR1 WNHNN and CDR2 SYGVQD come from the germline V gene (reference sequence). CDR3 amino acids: CASRHPGLAGGREFF. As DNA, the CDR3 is TGCGCCAGCAGACATCCGGGACTAGCGGGAGGGCGGGAGTTCTTC.

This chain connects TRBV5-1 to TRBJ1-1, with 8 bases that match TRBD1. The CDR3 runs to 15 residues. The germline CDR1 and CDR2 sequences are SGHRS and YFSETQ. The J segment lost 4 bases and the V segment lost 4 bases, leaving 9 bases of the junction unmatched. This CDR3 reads CASSLDRARGTEAFF. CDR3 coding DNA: TGCGCCAGCAGCCTGGACAGGGCAAGGGGCACTGAAGCTTTCTTT.